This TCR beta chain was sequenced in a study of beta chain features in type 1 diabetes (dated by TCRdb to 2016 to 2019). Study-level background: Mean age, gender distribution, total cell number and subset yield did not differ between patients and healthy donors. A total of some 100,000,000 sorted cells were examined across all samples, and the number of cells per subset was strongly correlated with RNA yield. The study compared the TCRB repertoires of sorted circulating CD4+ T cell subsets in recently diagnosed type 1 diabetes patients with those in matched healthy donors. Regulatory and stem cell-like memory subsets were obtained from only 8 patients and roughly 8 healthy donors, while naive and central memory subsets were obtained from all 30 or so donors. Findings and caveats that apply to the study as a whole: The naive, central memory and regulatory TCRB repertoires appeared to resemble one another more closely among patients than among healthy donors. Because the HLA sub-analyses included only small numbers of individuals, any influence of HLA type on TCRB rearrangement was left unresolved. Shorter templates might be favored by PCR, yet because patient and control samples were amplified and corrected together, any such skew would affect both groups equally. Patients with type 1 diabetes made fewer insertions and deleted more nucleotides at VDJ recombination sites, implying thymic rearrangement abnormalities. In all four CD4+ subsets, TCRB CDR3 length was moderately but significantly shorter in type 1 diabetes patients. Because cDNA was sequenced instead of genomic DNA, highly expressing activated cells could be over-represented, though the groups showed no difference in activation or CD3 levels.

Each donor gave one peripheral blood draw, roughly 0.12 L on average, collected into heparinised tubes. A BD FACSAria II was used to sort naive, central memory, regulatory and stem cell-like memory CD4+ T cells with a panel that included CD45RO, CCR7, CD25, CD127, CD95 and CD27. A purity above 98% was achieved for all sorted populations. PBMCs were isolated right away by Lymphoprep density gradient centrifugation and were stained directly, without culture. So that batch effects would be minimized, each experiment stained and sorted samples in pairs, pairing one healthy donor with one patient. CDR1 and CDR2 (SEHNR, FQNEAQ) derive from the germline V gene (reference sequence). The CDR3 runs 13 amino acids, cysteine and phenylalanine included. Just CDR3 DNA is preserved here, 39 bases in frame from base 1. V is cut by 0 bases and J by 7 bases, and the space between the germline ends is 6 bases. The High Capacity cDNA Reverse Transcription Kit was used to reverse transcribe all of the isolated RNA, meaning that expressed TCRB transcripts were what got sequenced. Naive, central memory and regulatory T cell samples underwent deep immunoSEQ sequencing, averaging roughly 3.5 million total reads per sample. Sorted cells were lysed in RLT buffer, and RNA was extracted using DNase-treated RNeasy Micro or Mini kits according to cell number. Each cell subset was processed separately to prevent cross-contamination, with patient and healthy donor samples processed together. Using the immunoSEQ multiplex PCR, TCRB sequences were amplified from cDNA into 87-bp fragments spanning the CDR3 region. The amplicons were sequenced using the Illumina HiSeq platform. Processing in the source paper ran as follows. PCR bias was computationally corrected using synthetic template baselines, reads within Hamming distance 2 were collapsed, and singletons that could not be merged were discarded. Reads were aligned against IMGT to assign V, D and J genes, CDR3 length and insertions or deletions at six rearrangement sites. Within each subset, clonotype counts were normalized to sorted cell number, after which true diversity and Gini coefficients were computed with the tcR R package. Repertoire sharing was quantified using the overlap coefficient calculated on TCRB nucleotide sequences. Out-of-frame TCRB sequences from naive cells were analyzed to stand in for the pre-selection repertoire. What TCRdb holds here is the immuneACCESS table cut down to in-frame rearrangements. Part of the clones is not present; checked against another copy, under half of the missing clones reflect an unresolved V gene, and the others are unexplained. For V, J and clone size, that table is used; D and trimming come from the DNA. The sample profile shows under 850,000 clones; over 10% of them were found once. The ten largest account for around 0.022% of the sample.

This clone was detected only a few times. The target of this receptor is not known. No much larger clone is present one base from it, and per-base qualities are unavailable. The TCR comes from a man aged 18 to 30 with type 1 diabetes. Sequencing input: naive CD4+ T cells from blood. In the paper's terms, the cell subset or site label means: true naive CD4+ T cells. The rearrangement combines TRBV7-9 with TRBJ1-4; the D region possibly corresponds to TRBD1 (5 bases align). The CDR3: CASSLADSEKLFF. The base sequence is TGTGCCAGCAGCTTAGCAGACAGTGAAAAACTGTTTTTT.